This T cell receptor (beta chain) was captured in a study of shared clonotypes between healthy human individuals. As for the study in general: With ages of 18 to 49, the donors were a couple of women and a few men. Study outcomes and limitations: Rarefaction revealed incomplete sorted-subset sequencing despite large depth. Richness estimates generally favored naive over memory subsets.

Memory CD4+ cells were the fraction left after CD45RA+ naive selection. Germline-derived CDR1 and CDR2 are MNHNS and SASEGT. The CDR3 extends over 14 amino acids. As concerns this clone: What it recognizes is unknown. At one boundary the junction diverges from the germline segment, which might be a read error.

Repertoires were generated with immunoSEQ multiplex PCR, while TCRdb's copy carries only in-frame clones and drops some. This repertoire shows roughly 1 million clones, 70% to 80% found once; its top ten account for approximately 0.52%. The chain combines TRBV6-1 with TRBJ1-1; D perhaps matches TRBD1 (5 bases). This receptor was obtained from a man aged 18-30 years in good health. Some clones in this sample may be carry-over from other donors' samples. The specimen sequenced was memory CD4+ T cells from PBMCs. Subset: CD45RA-negative fraction. The CDR3 region has the DNA TGTACCAGCATCGTAGGAGGGGCGGGCACTGAAGCTTTCTTT. Its translation is CTSIVGGAGTEAFF.